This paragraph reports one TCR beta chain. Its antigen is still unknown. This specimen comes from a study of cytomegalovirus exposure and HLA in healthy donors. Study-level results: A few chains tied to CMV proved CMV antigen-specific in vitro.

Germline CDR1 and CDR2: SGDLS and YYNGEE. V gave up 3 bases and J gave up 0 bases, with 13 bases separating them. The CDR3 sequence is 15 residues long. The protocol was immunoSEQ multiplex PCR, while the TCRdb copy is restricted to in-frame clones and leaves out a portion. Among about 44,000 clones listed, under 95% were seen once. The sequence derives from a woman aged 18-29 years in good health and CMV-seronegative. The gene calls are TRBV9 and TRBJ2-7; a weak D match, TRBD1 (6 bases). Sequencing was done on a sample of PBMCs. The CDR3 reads CASSGGGKSSYEQYF. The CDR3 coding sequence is TGTGCCAGCAGCGGAGGGGGTAAAAGCTCCTACGAGCAGTACTTC.